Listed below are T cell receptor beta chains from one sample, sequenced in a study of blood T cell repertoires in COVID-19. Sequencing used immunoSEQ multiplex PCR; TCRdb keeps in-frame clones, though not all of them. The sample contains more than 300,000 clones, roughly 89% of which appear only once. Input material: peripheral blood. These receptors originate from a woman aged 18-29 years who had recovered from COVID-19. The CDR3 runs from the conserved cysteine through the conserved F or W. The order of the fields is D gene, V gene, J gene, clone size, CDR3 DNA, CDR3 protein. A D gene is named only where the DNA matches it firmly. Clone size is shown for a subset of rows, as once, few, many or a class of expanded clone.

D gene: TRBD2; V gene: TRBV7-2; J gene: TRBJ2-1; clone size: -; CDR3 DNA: TGTGCCAGCAGCTTAGCTAGCCGGGGGGGAAATGAGCAGTTCTTC; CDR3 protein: CASSLASRGGNEQFF
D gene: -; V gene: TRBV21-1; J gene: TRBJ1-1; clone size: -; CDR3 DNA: TGTGCCAGCAGCAAAGAGACGGGGAACACTGAAGCTTTCTTT; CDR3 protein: CASSKETGNTEAFF
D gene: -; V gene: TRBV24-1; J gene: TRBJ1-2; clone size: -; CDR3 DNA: TGTGCCACCAAAAGGGAGGAAGGCTACACCTTC; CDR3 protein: CATKREEGYTF
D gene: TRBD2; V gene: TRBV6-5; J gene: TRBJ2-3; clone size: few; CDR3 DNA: TGTGCCAGCAGTTACCGGCGGGGGGATACGCAGTATTTT; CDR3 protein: CASSYRRGDTQYF
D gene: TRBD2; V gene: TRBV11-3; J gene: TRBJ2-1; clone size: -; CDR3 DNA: TGTGCCAGCAGCTCTCAATGGGGCCCGACTAGCGGGAGGCTCAATGAGCAGTTCTTC; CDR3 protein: CASSSQWGPTSGRLNEQFF
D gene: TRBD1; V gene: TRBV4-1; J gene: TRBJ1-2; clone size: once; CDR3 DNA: TGCGCCAGCAGCCAGAACGAGTATCGACAGGGACGCCTTAACTATGGCTACACCTTC; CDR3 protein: CASSQNEYRQGRLNYGYTF
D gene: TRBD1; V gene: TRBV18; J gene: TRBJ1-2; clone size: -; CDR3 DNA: TGTGCCAGCTCACCAATCCGGGACAGGACTAACTATGGCTACACCTTC; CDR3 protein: CASSPIRDRTNYGYTF
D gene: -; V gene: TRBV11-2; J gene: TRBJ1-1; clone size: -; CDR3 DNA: TGTGCCAGCAGCTTGGTCAGGCCGAACACTGAAGCTTTCTTT; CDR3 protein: CASSLVRPNTEAFF
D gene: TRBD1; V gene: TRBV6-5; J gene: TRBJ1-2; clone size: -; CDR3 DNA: TGTGCCAGCAGTTACGGGACAGGGGTTTTTCCCTATGGCTACACCTTC; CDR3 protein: CASSYGTGVFPYGYTF
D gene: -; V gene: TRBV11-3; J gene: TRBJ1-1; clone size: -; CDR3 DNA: TGTGCCAGCAGCTTGGTCAGTATGAACACTGAAGCTTTCTTT; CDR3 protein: CASSLVSMNTEAFF
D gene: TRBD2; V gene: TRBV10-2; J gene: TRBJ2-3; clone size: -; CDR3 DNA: TGCGCCAGCAGTGAGGGAGCGGGAGGATGGGAGACAGATACGCAGTATTTT; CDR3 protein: CASSEGAGGWETDTQYF
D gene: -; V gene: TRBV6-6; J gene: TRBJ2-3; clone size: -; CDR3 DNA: TGTGCCAGCACCCCCAGGACAGATACGCAGTATTTT; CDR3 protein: CASTPRTDTQYF
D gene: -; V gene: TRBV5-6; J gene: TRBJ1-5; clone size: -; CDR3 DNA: TGTGCCAGCAGCCCCGGGGCAGGGGTGTTTCAGCCCCAGCATTTT; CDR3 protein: CASSPGAGVFQPQHF
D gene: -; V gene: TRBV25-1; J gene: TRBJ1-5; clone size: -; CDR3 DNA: TGTGCCAGCATCAAAAGAGGAGTCCATAGCAATCAGCCCCAGCATTTT; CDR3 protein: CASIKRGVHSNQPQHF
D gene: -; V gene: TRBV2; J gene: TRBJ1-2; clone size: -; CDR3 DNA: TGTGCCAGCAGTGAAACCCTCGGGCAGGGAGGCTATGGCTACACCTTC; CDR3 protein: CASSETLGQGGYGYTF
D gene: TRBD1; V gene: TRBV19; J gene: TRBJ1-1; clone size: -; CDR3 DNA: TGTGCCAGTAGTGGACAGGTTATCATGAACACTGAAGCTTTCTTT; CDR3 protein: CASSGQVIMNTEAFF
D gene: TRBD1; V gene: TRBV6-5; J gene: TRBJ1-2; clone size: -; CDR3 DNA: TGTGCCAGCAGGGGGACAGGGGTTAACTATGGCTACACCTTC; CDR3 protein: CASRGTGVNYGYTF
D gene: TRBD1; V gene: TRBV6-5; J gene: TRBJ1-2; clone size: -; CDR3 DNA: TGTGCCAGCAGTCGGGTTGACAGGGGCGGCTATGGCTACACCTTC; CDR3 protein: CASSRVDRGGYGYTF
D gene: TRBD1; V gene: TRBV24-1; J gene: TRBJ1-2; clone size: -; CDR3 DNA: TGTGCCACCAGTGACCCTTACAGGGGGGGCTATGGCTACACCTTC; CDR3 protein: CATSDPYRGGYGYTF
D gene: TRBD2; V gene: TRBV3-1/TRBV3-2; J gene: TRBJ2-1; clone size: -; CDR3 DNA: TGTGCCAGCAGCCAAAAGCGGGGCAATGAGCAGTTCTTC; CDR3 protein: CASSQKRGNEQFF
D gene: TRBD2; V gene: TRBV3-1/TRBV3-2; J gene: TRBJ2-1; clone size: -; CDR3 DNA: TGTGCCAGCAGCCAAGTTCGGACTAGCGGGAGCAATGAGCAGTTCTTC; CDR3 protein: CASSQVRTSGSNEQFF
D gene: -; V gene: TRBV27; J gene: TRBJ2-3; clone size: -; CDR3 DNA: TGTGCCAGCGCAGTGGAGGGAGCACAGTCGGATACGCAGTATTTT; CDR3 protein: CASAVEGAQSDTQYF
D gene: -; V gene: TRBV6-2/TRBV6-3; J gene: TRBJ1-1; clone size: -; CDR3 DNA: TGTGCCAGCAGTTTCTACAGGGACACTGAAGCTTTCTTT; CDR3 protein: CASSFYRDTEAFF
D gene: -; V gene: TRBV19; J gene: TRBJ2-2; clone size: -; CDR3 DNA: TGTGCCAGTAGCCACGACAGTTTGTCTACCGGGGAGCTGTTTTTT; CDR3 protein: CASSHDSLSTGELFF
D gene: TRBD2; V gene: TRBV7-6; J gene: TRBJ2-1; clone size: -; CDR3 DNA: TGTGCCAGCAGCACGTCACCCGGGACTAGCGTAAATGAGCAGTTCTTC; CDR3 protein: CASSTSPGTSVNEQFF
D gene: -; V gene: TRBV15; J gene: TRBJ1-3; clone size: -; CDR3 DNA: TGTGCCACCAGCAGAGATCTTAATCTTAGGGGCTCTGGAAACACCATATATTTT; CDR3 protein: CATSRDLNLRGSGNTIYF
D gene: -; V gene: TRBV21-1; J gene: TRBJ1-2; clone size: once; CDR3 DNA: TGTGCCAGCAGCGAGACGGGCAGGGCTCGTAACTATGGCTACACCTTC; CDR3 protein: CASSETGRARNYGYTF
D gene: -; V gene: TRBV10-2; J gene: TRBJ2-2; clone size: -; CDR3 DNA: TGCGCCAGCAGTGAGTCGACCCGGAAGGCGGCCGGGGAGCTGTTTTTT; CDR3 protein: CASSESTRKAAGELFF
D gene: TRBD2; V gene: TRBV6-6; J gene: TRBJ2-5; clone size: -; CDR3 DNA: TGTGCCAGCAGTTACCTTGGGACTAGCGCAGAGACCCAGTACTTC; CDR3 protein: CASSYLGTSAETQYF
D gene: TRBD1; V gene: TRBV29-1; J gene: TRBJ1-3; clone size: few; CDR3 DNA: TGCAGCGTTGTAGGGACAGGGACCTCTGGAAACACCATATATTTT; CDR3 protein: CSVVGTGTSGNTIYF
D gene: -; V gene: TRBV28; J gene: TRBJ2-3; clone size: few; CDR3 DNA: TGTGCCAGCAGTCCCGGACCAGGGACAGATACGCAGTATTTT; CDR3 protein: CASSPGPGTDTQYF
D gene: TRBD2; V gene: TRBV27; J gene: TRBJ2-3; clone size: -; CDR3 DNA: TGTGCCAGCACATCACTAGCGACTGGGGGGAGCACAGATACGCAGTATTTT; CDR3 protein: CASTSLATGGSTDTQYF
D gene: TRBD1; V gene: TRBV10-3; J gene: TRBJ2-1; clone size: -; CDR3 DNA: TGTGCCATCAGTGACGGTAGGCAGGGGGATTATGGTGAGCAGTTCTTC; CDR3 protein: CAISDGRQGDYGEQFF
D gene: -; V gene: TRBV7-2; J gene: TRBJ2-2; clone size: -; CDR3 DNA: TGTGCCAGCAGCGGGGGGTTGGGGGACCCAAACACCGGGGAGCTGTTTTTT; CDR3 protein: CASSGGLGDPNTGELFF
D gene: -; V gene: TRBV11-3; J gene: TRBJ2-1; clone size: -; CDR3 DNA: TGTGCCAGCAGCTTAGTTTACAGCTCAATAGACTACAATGAGCAGTTCTTC; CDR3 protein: CASSLVYSSIDYNEQFF
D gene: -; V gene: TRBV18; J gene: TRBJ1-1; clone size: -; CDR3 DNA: TGTGCCAGCTCACCAGGGGGCAAGGACACTGAAGCTTTCTTT; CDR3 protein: CASSPGGKDTEAFF
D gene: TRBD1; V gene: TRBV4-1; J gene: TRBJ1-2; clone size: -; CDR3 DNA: TGCGCCAGCAGCCAAGATCAGAACAGGGGGCTCGGCTATGGCTACACCTTC; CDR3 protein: CASSQDQNRGLGYGYTF
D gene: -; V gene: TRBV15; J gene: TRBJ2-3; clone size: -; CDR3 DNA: TGTGCCACCAGCAGAGTAGGGGCCACAGATACGCAGTATTTT; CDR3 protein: CATSRVGATDTQYF
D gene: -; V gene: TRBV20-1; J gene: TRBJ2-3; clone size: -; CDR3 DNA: TGCACAGGATTCACAGATACGCAGTATTTT; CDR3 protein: CTGFTDTQYF
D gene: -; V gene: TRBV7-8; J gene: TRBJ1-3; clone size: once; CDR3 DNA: TGTGCCAGCAGCGCCAAGGAAGCCCACGACTCCTTCTCTGGAAACACCATATATTTT; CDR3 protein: CASSAKEAHDSFSGNTIYF
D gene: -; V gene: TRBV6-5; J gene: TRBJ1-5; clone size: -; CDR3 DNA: TGTGCCAGCAGGGAGTTTAGCGGCAATCAGCCCCAGCATTTT; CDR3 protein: CASREFSGNQPQHF
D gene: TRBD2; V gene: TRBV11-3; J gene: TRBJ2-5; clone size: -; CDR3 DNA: TGTGCCAGCAGCCCTTTAAACAACCCGGGACTAGCGTCCGAGGTGGAGACCCAGTACTTC; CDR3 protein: CASSPLNNPGLASEVETQYF